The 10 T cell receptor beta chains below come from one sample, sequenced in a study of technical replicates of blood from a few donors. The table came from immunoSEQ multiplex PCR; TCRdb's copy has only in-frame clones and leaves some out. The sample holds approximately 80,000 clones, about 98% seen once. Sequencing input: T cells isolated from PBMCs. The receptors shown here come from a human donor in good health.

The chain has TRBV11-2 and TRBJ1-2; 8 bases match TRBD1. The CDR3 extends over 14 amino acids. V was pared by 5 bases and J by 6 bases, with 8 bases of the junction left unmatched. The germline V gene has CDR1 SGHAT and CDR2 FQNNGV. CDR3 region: CASSPDRDLDGYTF. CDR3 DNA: TGTGCCAGCAGCCCGGACAGGGATCTTGATGGCTACACCTTC.

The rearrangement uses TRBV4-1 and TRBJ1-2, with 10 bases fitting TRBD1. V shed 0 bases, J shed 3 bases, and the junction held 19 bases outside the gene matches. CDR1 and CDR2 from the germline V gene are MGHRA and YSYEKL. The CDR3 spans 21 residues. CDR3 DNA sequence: TGCGCCAGCAGCCAAGAATTAGACTGGGTGGGACAGGGGTCAGGTTACTATGGCTACACCTTC. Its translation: CASSQELDWVGQGSGYYGYTF.

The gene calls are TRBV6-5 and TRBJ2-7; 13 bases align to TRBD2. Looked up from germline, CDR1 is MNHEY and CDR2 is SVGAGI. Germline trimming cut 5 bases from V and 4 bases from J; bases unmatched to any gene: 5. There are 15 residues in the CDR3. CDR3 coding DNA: TGTGCCAGCAGTCCCGGACTAGCGGGAGTATACGAGCAGTACTTC. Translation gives CASSPGLAGVYEQYF.

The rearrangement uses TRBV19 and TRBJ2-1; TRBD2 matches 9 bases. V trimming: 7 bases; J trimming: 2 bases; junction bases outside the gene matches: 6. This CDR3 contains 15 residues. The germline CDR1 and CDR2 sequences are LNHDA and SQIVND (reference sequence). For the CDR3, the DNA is TGTGCCAGTACAATTAGCGGGGGCCCCTACAATGAGCAGTTCTTC. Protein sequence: CASTISGGPYNEQFF.

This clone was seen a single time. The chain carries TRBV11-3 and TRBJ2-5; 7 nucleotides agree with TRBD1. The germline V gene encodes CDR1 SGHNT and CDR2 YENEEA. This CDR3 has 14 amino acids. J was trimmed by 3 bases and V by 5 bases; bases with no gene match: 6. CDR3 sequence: CASSPRDSKETQYF. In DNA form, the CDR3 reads TGTGCCAGCAGCCCCCGGGACAGTAAAGAGACCCAGTACTTC.

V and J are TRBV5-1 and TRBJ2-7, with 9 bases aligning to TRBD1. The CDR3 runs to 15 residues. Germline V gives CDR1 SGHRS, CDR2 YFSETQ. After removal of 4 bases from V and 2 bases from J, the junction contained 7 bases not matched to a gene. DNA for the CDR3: TGCGCCAGCAGCGCGGGGACAGGGCTAACCTACGAGCAGTACTTC. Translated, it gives CASSAGTGLTYEQYF.

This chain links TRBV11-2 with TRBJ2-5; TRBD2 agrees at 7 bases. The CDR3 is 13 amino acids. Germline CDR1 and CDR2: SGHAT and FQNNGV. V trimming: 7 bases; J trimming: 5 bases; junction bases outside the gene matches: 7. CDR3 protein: CASTSPGGETQYF. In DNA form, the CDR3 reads TGTGCCAGCACCTCCCCCGGGGGGGAGACCCAGTACTTC.

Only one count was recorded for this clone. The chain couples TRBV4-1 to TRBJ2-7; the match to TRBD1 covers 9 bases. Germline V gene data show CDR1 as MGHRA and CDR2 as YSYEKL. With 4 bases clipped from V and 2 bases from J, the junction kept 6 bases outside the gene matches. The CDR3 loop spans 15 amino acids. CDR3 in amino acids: CASSLMGQGTYEQYF. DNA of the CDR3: TGCGCCAGCAGCCTTATGGGACAGGGTACCTACGAGCAGTACTTC.

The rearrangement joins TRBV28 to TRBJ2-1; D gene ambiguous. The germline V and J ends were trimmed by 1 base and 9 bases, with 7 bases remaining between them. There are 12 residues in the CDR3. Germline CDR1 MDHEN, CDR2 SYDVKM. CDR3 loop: CASSLSPGEQFF. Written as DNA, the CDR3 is TGTGCCAGCAGTTTATCCCCGGGTGAGCAGTTCTTC.

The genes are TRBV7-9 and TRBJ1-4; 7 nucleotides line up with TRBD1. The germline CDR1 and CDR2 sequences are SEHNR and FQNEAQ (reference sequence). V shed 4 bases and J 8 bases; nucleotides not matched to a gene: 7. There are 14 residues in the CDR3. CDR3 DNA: TGTGCCAGCAGCTCCACAGGGGACTCAGAAAAACTGTTTTTT. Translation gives CASSSTGDSEKLFF.